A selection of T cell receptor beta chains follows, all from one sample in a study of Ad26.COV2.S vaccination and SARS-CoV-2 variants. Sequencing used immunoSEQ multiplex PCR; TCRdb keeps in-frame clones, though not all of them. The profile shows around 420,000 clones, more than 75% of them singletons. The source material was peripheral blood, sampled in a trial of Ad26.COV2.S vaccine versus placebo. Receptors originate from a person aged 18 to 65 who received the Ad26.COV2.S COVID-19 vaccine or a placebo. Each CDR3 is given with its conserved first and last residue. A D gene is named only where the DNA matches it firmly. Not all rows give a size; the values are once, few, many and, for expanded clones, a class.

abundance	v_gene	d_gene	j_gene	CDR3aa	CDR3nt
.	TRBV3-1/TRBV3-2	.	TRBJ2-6	CASSQAARRTSGANVLTF	TGTGCCAGCAGCCAAGCCGCTCGGAGGACCTCTGGGGCCAACGTCCTGACTTTC
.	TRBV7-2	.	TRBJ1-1	CASSLVGRSMNTEAFF	TGTGCCAGCAGCTTAGTCGGCAGGTCCATGAACACTGAAGCTTTCTTT
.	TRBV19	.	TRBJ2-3	CASSSQNADTQYF	TGTGCCAGTAGTAGCCAGAATGCGGATACGCAGTATTTT
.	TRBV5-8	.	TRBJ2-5	CASCTRQETQYF	TGTGCCAGCTGTACGCGTCAAGAGACCCAGTACTTC
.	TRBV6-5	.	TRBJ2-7	CASRRGANPYEQYF	TGTGCCAGCCGCCGGGGGGCTAATCCCTACGAGCAGTACTTC
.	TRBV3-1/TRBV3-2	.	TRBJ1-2	CASSQRPLSGYTF	TGTGCCAGCAGCCAACGTCCCCTAAGTGGCTACACCTTC
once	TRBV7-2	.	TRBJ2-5	CASSLMGLELGIETQYF	TGTGCCAGCAGCTTAATGGGATTGGAGCTGGGGATCGAGACCCAGTACTTC
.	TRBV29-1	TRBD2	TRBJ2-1	CSVSGLAWSYNEQFF	TGCAGCGTCTCCGGACTAGCTTGGTCCTACAATGAGCAGTTCTTC
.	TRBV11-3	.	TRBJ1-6	CASSEGNSPLHF	TGTGCCAGCAGCGAGGGAAATTCACCCCTCCACTTT
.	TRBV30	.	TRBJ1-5	CAWSLDSNQPQHF	TGTGCCTGGAGCTTGGATAGCAATCAGCCCCAGCATTTT
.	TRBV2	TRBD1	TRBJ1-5	CASDLGTDTSNQPQHF	TGTGCCAGTGACCTCGGGACAGACACAAGCAATCAGCCCCAGCATTTT
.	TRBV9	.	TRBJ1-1	CASSVGTILNTEAFF	TGTGCCAGCAGCGTAGGTACCATTCTGAACACTGAAGCTTTCTTT
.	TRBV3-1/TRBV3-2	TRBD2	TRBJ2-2	CASRQLAEAGELFF	TGTGCCAGCAGACAACTAGCGGAGGCCGGGGAGCTGTTTTTT
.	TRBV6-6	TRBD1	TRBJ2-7	CASSWTGLSYEQYF	TGTGCCAGCAGTTGGACAGGGCTCTCCTACGAGCAGTACTTC
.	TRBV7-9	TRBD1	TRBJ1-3	CASSRTGTGNTIYF	TGTGCCAGCAGCCGGACAGGGACCGGAAACACCATATATTTT
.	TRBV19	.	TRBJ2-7	CASSIGIGISYEQYF	TGTGCCAGTAGTATTGGGATAGGCATCTCCTACGAGCAGTACTTC
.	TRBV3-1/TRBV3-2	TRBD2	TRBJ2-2	CASSHVSGGNTGELFF	TGTGCCAGCAGCCATGTAAGCGGGGGGAACACCGGGGAGCTGTTTTTT
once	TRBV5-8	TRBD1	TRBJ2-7	CASSPRDRVDEQYF	TGTGCCAGCAGCCCCCGGGACAGGGTCGACGAGCAGTACTTC
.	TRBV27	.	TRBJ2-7	CASSLVGGTYEQYF	TGTGCCAGCAGTTTAGTAGGTGGGACCTACGAGCAGTACTTC
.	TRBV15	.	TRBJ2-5	CATGQVSGTQYF	TGTGCCACCGGACAAGTTTCAGGGACCCAGTACTTC
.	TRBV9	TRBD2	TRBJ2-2	CASSHAVAGKNTGELFF	TGTGCCAGCAGTCATGCGGTAGCGGGGAAGAACACCGGGGAGCTGTTTTTT
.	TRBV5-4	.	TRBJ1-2	CASSYLAGNYGYTF	TGTGCCAGCAGCTACCTCGCAGGCAACTATGGCTACACCTTC
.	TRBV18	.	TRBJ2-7	CASSPPAGTYEQYF	TGTGCCAGCTCACCACCGGCGGGCACCTACGAGCAGTACTTC
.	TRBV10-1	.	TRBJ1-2	CASSESPSDRGYTF	TGCGCCAGCAGTGAGTCTCCCTCGGATCGGGGCTACACCTTC
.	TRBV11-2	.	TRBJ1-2	CASSRTAESGYTF	TGTGCCAGCAGCCGGACAGCGGAGTCTGGCTACACCTTC
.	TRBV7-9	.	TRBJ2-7	CASSLDATTYEQYF	TGTGCCAGCAGCTTAGATGCGACTACCTACGAGCAGTACTTC
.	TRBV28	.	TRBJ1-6	CASSRRGANSPLHF	TGTGCCAGCAGTCGTCGCGGGGCCAATTCACCCCTCCACTTT
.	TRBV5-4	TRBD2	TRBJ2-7	CASGSGGTYEQYF	TGTGCCAGCGGGTCGGGGGGTACCTACGAGCAGTACTTC
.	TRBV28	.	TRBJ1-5	CASSLMGPGRPQHF	TGTGCCAGCAGTTTAATGGGCCCCGGACGGCCCCAGCATTTT
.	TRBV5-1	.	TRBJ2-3	CASSLNSVSTDTQYF	TGCGCCAGCAGCTTGAACAGCGTAAGCACAGATACGCAGTATTTT
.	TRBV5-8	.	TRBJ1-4	CASSRGARGNEKLFF	TGTGCCAGCAGCCGAGGGGCGAGGGGTAATGAAAAACTGTTTTTT
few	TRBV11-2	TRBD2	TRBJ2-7	CASSLAFRGDEQYF	TGTGCCAGCAGCTTAGCTTTCCGGGGGGACGAGCAGTACTTC
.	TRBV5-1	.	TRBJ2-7	CASSPTASSYEQYF	TGCGCCAGCAGCCCGACGGCCAGTTCCTACGAGCAGTACTTC
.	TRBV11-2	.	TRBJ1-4	CASSLVRGAREKLFF	TGTGCCAGCAGCTTAGTGCGGGGGGCTCGTGAAAAACTGTTTTTT
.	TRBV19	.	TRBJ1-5	CASSNRVRVSESNQPQHF	TGTGCCAGTAGTAACAGGGTTCGGGTGTCTGAGAGCAATCAGCCCCAGCATTTT
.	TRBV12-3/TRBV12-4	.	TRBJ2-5	CASSLAGRETQYF	TGTGCCAGCAGTTTAGCAGGGCGGGAGACCCAGTACTTC
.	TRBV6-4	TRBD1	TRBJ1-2	CASRRTGEYGYTF	TGTGCCAGCAGGAGAACAGGGGAGTACGGCTACACCTTC
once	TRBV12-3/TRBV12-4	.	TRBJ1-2	CASSPSVVGGYTF	TGTGCCAGCAGCCCCTCAGTTGTAGGCGGCTACACCTTC
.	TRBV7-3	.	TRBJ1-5	CASWDNLDSNQPQHF	TGTGCCAGCTGGGACAACCTAGATAGCAATCAGCCCCAGCATTTT
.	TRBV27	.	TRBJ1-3	CASSLEGNSGNTIYF	TGTGCCAGCAGTTTAGAAGGAAACTCTGGAAACACCATATATTTT
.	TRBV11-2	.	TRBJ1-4	CASSLGVVGKLFF	TGTGCCAGCAGCTTAGGTGTGGTGGGAAAACTGTTTTTT
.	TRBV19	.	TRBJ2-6	CASSTEEGSGANVLTF	TGTGCCAGTAGTACTGAGGAGGGCTCTGGGGCCAACGTCCTGACTTTC
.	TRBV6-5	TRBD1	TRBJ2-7	CASMPGGPYEQYF	TGTGCCAGCATGCCAGGGGGTCCCTACGAGCAGTACTTC
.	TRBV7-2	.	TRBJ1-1	CASSLGGQRTEAFF	TGTGCCAGCAGCTTAGGGGGCCAGAGAACTGAAGCTTTCTTT
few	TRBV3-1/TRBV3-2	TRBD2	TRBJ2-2	CASSPPPAGGASGELFF	TGTGCCAGCAGCCCACCCCCCGCGGGGGGTGCATCCGGGGAGCTGTTTTTT
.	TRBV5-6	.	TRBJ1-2	CASSLAEWAGDYGYTF	TGTGCCAGCAGCTTGGCTGAGTGGGCAGGGGACTATGGCTACACCTTC
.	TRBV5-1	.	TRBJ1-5	CASSFSSNQPQHF	TGCGCCAGCAGCTTCAGTAGCAATCAGCCCCAGCATTTT
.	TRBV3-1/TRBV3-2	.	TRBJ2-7	CASSQRWGTGPYEQYF	TGTGCCAGCAGCCAGAGATGGGGGACTGGGCCCTACGAGCAGTACTTC
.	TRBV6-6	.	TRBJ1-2	CASTLEAVAGYTF	TGTGCCAGCACCCTCGAAGCAGTCGCTGGCTACACCTTC
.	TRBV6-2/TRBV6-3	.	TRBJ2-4	CASSPARTIDKNIQYF	TGTGCCAGCAGTCCAGCTAGGACCATTGACAAAAACATTCAGTACTTC
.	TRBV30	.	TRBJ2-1	CAWSDPPRVEQFF	TGTGCCTGGTCGGACCCCCCTAGGGTTGAGCAGTTCTTC
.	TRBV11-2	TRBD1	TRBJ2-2	CASSPPVPGQGNGELFF	TGTGCCAGCAGCCCCCCCGTACCGGGACAGGGGAACGGGGAGCTGTTTTTT
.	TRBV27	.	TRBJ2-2	CASSLIPETNTGELFF	TGTGCCAGCAGTTTAATTCCAGAAACGAACACCGGGGAGCTGTTTTTT
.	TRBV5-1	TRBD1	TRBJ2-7	CASSLAGAGGYEQYF	TGCGCCAGCAGCTTGGCCGGTGCAGGGGGTTACGAGCAGTACTTC
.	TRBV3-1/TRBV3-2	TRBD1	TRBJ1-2	CASSGGGDGYTF	TGTGCCAGCAGCGGAGGGGGCGATGGCTACACCTTC